This entry concerns a single T cell receptor beta chain. This clone came up a few times. It lacks a known antigen. No clone much larger than this one lies a single base away; base qualities are absent. Cut back by 6 bases and 3 bases, the V and J ends lie 11 bases apart. Via the germline V gene, CDR1 is MDHEN and CDR2 SYDVKM. The CDR3, from cysteine to phenylalanine, totals 13 residues. Only the CDR3 portion is preserved as DNA: 39 bases, with reading frame beginning at the first base. Library creation used the immunoSEQ multiplex PCR assay. RNA was extracted from all samples and reverse transcribed into cDNA as template for TCR sequencing. SuperScript III was used to make first-strand cDNA, primed with a 2:1 mix of oligo-dT and random hexamers. Amplification bias was assessed with a synthetic immune receptor repertoire, and residual bias was removed computationally. Under the source paper's analysis protocol: Raw reads were preprocessed to remove errors, and CDR3 was defined according to IMGT conventions as the region from the conserved cysteine to phenylalanine. Clonality was calculated as 1 minus Shannon entropy normalized by log2 of the number of productive unique TCRs. Whether scalp clones were CD4 or CD8 was inferred by matching scalp TCRbeta sequences against CD4 and CD8 repertoires sorted from blood. In its TCRdb copy, this immuneACCESS table keeps in-frame sequences only and misses some clones. Where compared with another copy, unresolved V genes explain less than half of these, and the others have no known cause. The DNA was the basis for D and trimming; V, J and clone size are from that table. This sample is represented by roughly 230,000 clones; 43% of them were singletons. The biggest ten clones account for over 2.5% of the sample.

These data are taken from a study of CD8+ T cells in alopecia areata (dated by TCRdb to 2016 to 2018). Some background on the complete study: The treated patients, all with moderate-to-severe alopecia areata, were enrolled in an open-label pilot trial of oral tofacitinib given at 5 to 10 mg twice daily. To study T cell clonal expansion in alopecia areata, the researchers applied high-throughput TCRbeta sequencing to both the C3H/HeJ mouse model and human patients. TCRbeta CDR3 regions were amplified by immunoSEQ multiplex PCR with 35 Vbeta forward and 13 Jbeta reverse primers. Tofacitinib-treated patients had biopsies at baseline and at 4 and 24 weeks of treatment, with a later scalp biopsy in several patients. Patients received tofacitinib for 6 to 18 months and were then followed off drug for 6 months to check for delayed response and recurrence. RNA came from the PAXgene miRNA kit for fixed scalp, the miRNeasy kit for PBMCs, and the RNeasy kit for mouse skin. Scalp clonality was compared across normal scalp (n=4), patchy alopecia areata scalp (n=8), and alopecia totalis/universalis scalp (n=8). For the treated patients, the SALT score, which quantifies what percentage of scalp surface area is affected, served as the measure of disease severity. Scalp tissue and sorted CD4+ and CD8+ peripheral blood T cells from patchy and totalis/universalis alopecia areata patients and from healthy controls were covered by human TCRbeta sequencing. Overall study results and their limits: Tofacitinib significantly decreased scalp clonality and the number of expanded CD8+ clones among the top 100 scalp clones. Shared TCR sequences between patients were less evident than in mice, which may be partly attributable to HLA diversity in the patient population. During tofacitinib treatment, many expanded lesional clones remained in scalp and blood, and this persistence may partly explain relapse after treatment is stopped. Because the treated cohort was small and had just a single nonresponder, larger studies are needed to establish links between baseline CD8+ expansion and response. Unlike mouse skin, which is dominated by gammadelta T cells, normal human skin has resident alphabeta T cells that are also sequenced, and this complicates analysis of the scalp TCR repertoire. Compared with normal scalp, lesional scalp had higher clonality and more expanded CD8+ clones, particularly in alopecia totalis/universalis, a pattern that suggests antigenic drive.

Sample treatment or condition, as interpreted from the label and publication: oral pan-JAK inhibitor, 5-10 mg twice daily. Lesional scalp punch biopsies and peripheral blood were collected from alopecia areata patients. PBMCs were isolated by density centrifugation and stained for CD3, CD4 and CD8, after which CD4+ and CD8+ T cells were sorted on a FACSAria. The chain is assembled from TRBV28 and TRBJ1-2, with an unclear D gene assignment. This clonotype was obtained from a human donor with alopecia areata. Material: CD4+ T cells sorted from blood, obtained around week 36, from a patient treated with tofacitinib. For the CDR3, the sequence is CASRKGYDYGYTF. The sequenced DNA: TGTGCCAGCAGAAAGGGTTACGACTATGGCTACACCTTC.